One and the same sample provided the 18 T cell receptor beta chains below, sequenced in a study of blood T cell repertoires in COVID-19. Here immunoSEQ multiplex PCR was the method, and the copy in TCRdb shows in-frame clones only, minus some. In the table there are 200,000 or so clones, approximately 86% of which are singletons. Sequences were obtained from peripheral blood. The receptors originated from a man between 60 and 75 years old with acute or convalescent COVID-19.

The V gene is TRBV30, the J gene TRBJ1-2, with D possibly TRBD1 on 5 matching bases. Between the trimmed V and J ends, which lost 0 bases and 5 bases, there was a span of 10 bases. Germline V lookup: CDR1 GTSNPN, CDR2 SVGIG (reference sequence). The CDR3 covers 13 residues. The CDR3 spells CAWSVEQGYGYTF. The CDR3 DNA is TGTGCCTGGAGTGTGGAGCAGGGTTATGGCTACACCTTC.

The chain uses TRBV29-1 and TRBJ2-2; the D gene is possibly TRBD2 (5 bases). From germline, CDR1 is SQVTM and CDR2 ANQGSEA. This CDR3 is 14 amino acids long. V dropped 4 bases and J dropped 6 bases, with 15 bases sitting between them. This CDR3 reads CSVAVGLGAGELFF. Written as DNA, the CDR3 is TGCAGCGTTGCCGTCGGGCTCGGGGCCGGGGAGCTGTTTTTT.

The V gene is TRBV7-3, the J gene TRBJ2-5; TRBD2 is a possible D gene (5 bases). Trimming removed 4 bases at V and 7 bases at J, with 22 bases between. The CDR3 loop spans 16 amino acids. The germline V gene encodes CDR1 SGHTA and CDR2 FQGTGA. CDR3 in DNA: TGTGCCAGCAGCTCCCGAGGGATGGGGTTTTTCGGGACCCAGTACTTC. Translating it yields CASSSRGMGFFGTQYF. The whole variable domain, filled in from reference TRBV7-3 and TRBJ2-5, reads GAGVSQTPSNKVTEKGKYVELRCDPISGHTALYWYRQSLGQGPEFLIYFQGTGAADDSGLPNDRFFAVRPEGSVSTLKIQRTERGDSAVYLCASSSRGMGFFGTQYFGPGTRLLVL.

In its sample, this clone was seen once. The chain recombines TRBV5-4 with TRBJ2-7; 7 bases line up with TRBD1. The germline V gene has CDR1 SGHNT and CDR2 YYREEE (reference sequence). The CDR3 consists of 13 residues. V dropped 5 bases and J dropped 3; count of bases not matched to a gene: 5. CDR3 residues: CASRRGTDYEQYF. The CDR3 DNA is TGTGCCAGCAGACGTGGGACAGACTACGAGCAGTACTTC.

The chain couples TRBV11-2 to TRBJ2-5, with D possibly being TRBD1 (8 bases). The germline V gene has CDR1 SGHAT and CDR2 FQNNGV. The V end was cut by 3 bases, the J end by 2 bases, with 13 bases between. The CDR3 loop spans 15 amino acids. CDR3: CASSFDRGLQETQYF. CDR3 in DNA: TGTGCCAGCAGCTTCGACAGGGGACTACAAGAGACCCAGTACTTC.

On this clone itself: This CDR3 is also generated by other DNA sequences in the sample. This sequence joins TRBV6-5 and TRBJ2-3; tentatively, D is TRBD1 (6 bases). The germline V gene has CDR1 MNHEY and CDR2 SVGAGI. V lost 6 bases to trimming and J lost 3 bases, with 7 bases between them. The CDR3 is 12 amino acids. The CDR3 spells CASRRGTDTQYF. CDR3 in DNA: TGTGCCAGCAGGAGGGGGACAGATACGCAGTATTTT.

The V gene is TRBV7-7, the J gene TRBJ2-1, with 8 bases aligning to TRBD1. CDR3 length: 16 residues. The trim removed 0 bases at V and 2 bases at J, leaving 3 bases unmatched. CDR1 SSHAT and CDR2 FNYEAQ come from the germline V gene (reference sequence). CDR3: CASSLALDRAYNEQFF. The CDR3 nucleotides read TGTGCCAGCAGCTTAGCGTTGGACAGGGCCTACAATGAGCAGTTCTTC. The entire variable domain, with the rest obtained from reference TRBV7-7 and TRBJ2-1, is as follows: GAGVSQSPRYKVTKRGQDVTLRCDPISSHATLYWYQQALGQGPEFLTYFNYEAQPDKSGLPSDRFSAERPEGSISTLTIQRTEQRDSAMYRCASSLALDRAYNEQFFGPGTRLTVL.

The chain uses TRBV5-1 and TRBJ2-1; a possible D gene is TRBD2 (7 bases). CDR3 length: 17 amino acids. V was shortened by 7 bases and J by 0 bases, with 20 bases between the two germline ends. Looked up from germline, CDR1 is SGHRS and CDR2 is YFSETQ. CDR3: CASGPGGGGRSYNEQFF. The CDR3 DNA sequence: TGCGCCAGCGGCCCGGGTGGGGGGGGCCGCTCCTACAATGAGCAGTTCTTC.

The chain has TRBV11-2 and TRBJ1-2, with 7 bases matching TRBD1. Germline V CDR1 and CDR2: SGHAT, FQNNGV. V shed 2 bases, J shed 8 bases, and the junction held 14 bases outside the gene matches. The CDR3 totals 16 residues. As DNA, the CDR3 is TGTGCCAGCAGCTTACCGGAGGGGGCAGGGCGCCCCGGCTACACCTTC. Translated: CASSLPEGAGRPGYTF.

The V gene is TRBV7-6, the J gene TRBJ2-7; TRBD2 matches 13 bases. Per the germline V gene, CDR1 is SGHVS and CDR2 is FNYEAQ. The length of the CDR3 is 18 residues. V gave up 1 base and J gave up 2 bases; unmatched junction bases: 8. The CDR3 is CASSLGPGTSGATYEQYF. In DNA, the CDR3 is TGTGCCAGCAGCTTAGGGCCTGGGACTAGCGGGGCAACCTACGAGCAGTACTTC.

This clone has more than one count but fewer than ten. The chain joins TRBV2 to TRBJ1-5; 7 bases agree with TRBD1. CDR3 length equals 15 residues. J lost 1 base, V lost 3 bases, and 3 bases had no gene match. Germline V lookup: CDR1 SNHLY, CDR2 FYNNEI. In DNA, the CDR3 is TGTGCCAGCAGTGAGAGGGGGCTGAGCAATCAGCCCCAGCATTTT. Encoded protein: CASSERGLSNQPQHF. Variable domain in full (rest from reference TRBV2 and TRBJ1-5): EPEVTQTPSHQVTQMGQEVILRCVPISNHLYFYWYRQILGQKVEFLVSFYNNEISEKSEIFDDQFSVERPDGSNFTLKIRSTKLEDSAMYFCASSERGLSNQPQHFGDGTRLSIL.

This rearrangement joins TRBV18 to TRBJ1-2; 7 bases agree with TRBD1. The germline V gene has CDR1 KGHSH and CDR2 LQKENI. This CDR3 is built from 13 residues. V shed 1 base and J 8 bases; nucleotides not matched to a gene: 4. CDR3 sequence reads: CASSPQGAEGYTF. The CDR3, as DNA: TGTGCCAGCTCACCACAGGGGGCGGAGGGCTACACCTTC.

This rearrangement joins TRBV15 to TRBJ2-1; D is perhaps TRBD1 (5 bases). This CDR3 has 12 amino acids. With 0 bases removed from V and 15 bases from J, the gap between germline ends came to 12 bases. The germline CDR1 and CDR2 sequences are LNHNV and YYDKDF (reference sequence). The CDR3 DNA reads TGTGCCACCAGCAGAGAAGGAAGGGGCCTGTTCTTC. It encodes CATSREGRGLFF.

This clone was observed a handful of times. V is TRBV7-3 and J is TRBJ1-2; D is unclear. This CDR3 has 13 amino acids. The V end was cut by 2 bases, the J end by 2 bases, with 6 bases between. CDR1 is SGHTA, CDR2 FQGTGA, per germline. In nucleotides, the CDR3 is TGTGCCAGCAGCTTAGAGGGAAACTATGGCTACACCTTC. Translating it yields CASSLEGNYGYTF.

This clone was detected once. V gene TRBV5-1 combines with J gene TRBJ2-7; 8 nucleotides agree with TRBD2. J lost 3 bases, V lost 4 bases, and 9 bases had no gene match. The CDR3 covers 15 residues. Germline values: CDR1 SGHRS, CDR2 YFSETQ. CDR3 sequence reads: CASSPGGAKDYEQYF. DNA of the CDR3: TGCGCCAGCAGCCCGGGGGGGGCGAAAGACTACGAGCAGTACTTC.

The rearrangement links TRBV12-3 or TRBV12-4 to TRBJ2-3, with D possibly TRBD2 on 6 matching bases. The CDR3 is 13 amino acids. Trimming left V 6 bases short and J 5 bases short, with 12 bases between. The CDR3 spells CASSPPGGDTQYF. CDR3 coding DNA: TGTGCCAGCAGCCCCCCCGGGGGAGATACGCAGTATTTT.

The rearrangement links TRBV7-9 to TRBJ2-7; D is possibly TRBD2 (5 bases). Germline CDR1 SEHNR, CDR2 FQNEAQ (reference sequence). Trimming took off 5 bases at V and 2 bases at J, with 13 bases between the two ends. The CDR3 is made up of 14 amino acids. DNA of the CDR3: TGTGCCAGCAGCCGCGAAACTAGTCCCTACGAGCAGTACTTC. This gives the protein CASSRETSPYEQYF.

This chain joins TRBV28 and TRBJ2-7; 11 positions match TRBD1. CDR3 length: 15 residues. CDR1 is MDHEN and CDR2 is SYDVKM in the germline V gene. The ends lost 4 bases at V and 4 bases at J; junction bases unmatched: 6. The CDR3 is CASSSFGTGGYEQYF. As DNA, the CDR3 is TGTGCCAGCAGTTCGTTCGGGACAGGGGGATACGAGCAGTACTTC.